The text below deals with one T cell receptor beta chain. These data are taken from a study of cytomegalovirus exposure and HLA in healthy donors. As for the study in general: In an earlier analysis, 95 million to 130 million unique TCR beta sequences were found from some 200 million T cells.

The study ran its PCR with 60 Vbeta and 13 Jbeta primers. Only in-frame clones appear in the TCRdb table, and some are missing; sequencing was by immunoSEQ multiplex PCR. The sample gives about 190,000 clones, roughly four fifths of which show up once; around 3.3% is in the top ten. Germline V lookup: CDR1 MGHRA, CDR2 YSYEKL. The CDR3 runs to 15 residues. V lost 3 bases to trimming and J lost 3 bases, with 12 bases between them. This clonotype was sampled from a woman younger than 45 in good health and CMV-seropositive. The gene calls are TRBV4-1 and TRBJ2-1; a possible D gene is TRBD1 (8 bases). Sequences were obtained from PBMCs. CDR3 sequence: CASSHTGGGYNEQFF. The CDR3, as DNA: TGCGCCAGCAGCCATACAGGGGGGGGCTACAATGAGCAGTTCTTC.